This T cell receptor (beta chain) was retrieved from a study of sequential checkpoint blockade in melanoma. CDR3 length equals 15 residues. Trimming pared 2 bases from V and 7 bases from J, leaving 17 bases between. From germline, CDR1 is MNHNY and CDR2 SVGAGI (reference sequence). The method was immunoSEQ multiplex PCR; TCRdb's version includes in-frame clones alone and lacks a portion of them. The table shows 25,000 to 30,000 clones, with 70% to 85% occurring only once. Treatment meaning: randomized to nivolumab then ipilimumab (arm A) or the reverse (arm B). Sorted cells were live CD3+CD8+, lacking CD19 and CD56, from PBMCs.

The sample in question was CD8+ T cells sorted from blood (inferred from file names), obtained from a patient given nivolumab and ipilimumab in sequence. The TCR was taken from a human donor with melanoma. The chain carries TRBV6-6 and TRBJ1-2, with a weak D call TRBD1 (6 bases). Here the CDR3 DNA reads TGTGCCAGCAGTTACGAGGGGGGGCAGGGCAGTGGCTACACCTTC. Amino acids: CASSYEGGQGSGYTF.